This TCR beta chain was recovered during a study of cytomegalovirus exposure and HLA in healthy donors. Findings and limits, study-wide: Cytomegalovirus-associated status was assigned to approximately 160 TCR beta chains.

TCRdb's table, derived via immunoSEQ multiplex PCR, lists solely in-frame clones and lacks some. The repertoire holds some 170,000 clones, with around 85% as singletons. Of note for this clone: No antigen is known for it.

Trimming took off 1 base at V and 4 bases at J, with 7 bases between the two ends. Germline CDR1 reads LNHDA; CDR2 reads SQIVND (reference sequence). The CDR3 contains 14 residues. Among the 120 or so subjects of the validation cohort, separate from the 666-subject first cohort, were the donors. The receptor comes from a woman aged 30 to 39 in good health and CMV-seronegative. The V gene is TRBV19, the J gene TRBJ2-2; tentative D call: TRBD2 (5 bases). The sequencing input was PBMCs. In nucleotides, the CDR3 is TGTGCCAGTAGTATAGGAGGGTTCACCGGGGAGCTGTTTTTT. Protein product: CASSIGGFTGELFF.